This T cell receptor (beta chain) was captured by sequencing in a study of beta chain features in type 1 diabetes listed by TCRdb under 2018. About the study as a whole: Mean age, gender distribution, total cell number and subset yield were not different between patients and healthy donors. A total of around 100 million sorted cells were examined across all samples, and RNA yield correlated strongly with the number of cells per subset. In the study, TCRB repertoires of sorted circulating CD4+ T cell subsets from recently diagnosed type 1 diabetes patients were compared with those of matched healthy donors. Regulatory and stem cell-like memory subsets were obtained from only 8 patients and roughly eight healthy donors, while naive and central memory subsets were obtained from all 28 donors.

The entire isolated RNA was reverse transcribed using the High Capacity cDNA Reverse Transcription Kit, and thus expressed TCRB transcripts were sequenced. Deep immunoSEQ sequencing was applied to naive, central memory and regulatory T cell samples, giving an average of about 3.4 million total reads per sample. Sorted cells were lysed in RLT buffer and RNA was extracted with DNase-treated RNeasy Micro or Mini kits, depending on cell number. To prevent cross-contamination, each cell subset was processed individually, whereas patient and healthy donor samples were processed jointly. Using the immunoSEQ multiplex PCR, TCRB sequences were amplified from cDNA into 87-bp fragments spanning the CDR3 region. Sequencing of the amplicons was performed on the Illumina HiSeq platform. The authors' analysis ran thus. PCR bias was computationally corrected using synthetic template baselines, reads within Hamming distance 2 were collapsed, and singletons that could not be merged were discarded. Reads were aligned against IMGT to assign V, D and J genes, CDR3 length and insertions or deletions at six rearrangement sites. Clonotype counts were normalized to sorted cell number within each subset before computing true diversity and Gini coefficients with the tcR R package. The overlap coefficient, calculated on TCRB nucleotide sequences, was used to measure repertoire sharing. The source is immuneACCESS, and TCRdb retained only in-frame sequences with V and J called. Part of the clones is not carried over; for the studies checked, unresolved V genes explain less than half of this, and the remainder is unexplained. V, J and clone size are those of that table, while D and trimming were read from the DNA. Here the sample has some 160,000 clones; about 10% occur a single time. 0.65% to 0.9% of the sample goes to the ten largest clones.

CDR1 and CDR2, per the germline V gene, are MDHEN and SYDVKM. For this chain, trimming is 6 bases at the V end and 1 base at the J end, and the number of junction bases without a gene match is 3. The CDR3 goes from the cysteine to the phenylalanine over 14 residues. The entry retains the CDR3 DNA only, 42 bases that are in frame from base 1. The sample holds a few counts of this clone. Its recognized antigen is unknown. Base qualities are not provided; no much larger clone lies one nucleotide away. Each donor gave one peripheral blood draw, averaging approximately 120 mL, which was collected into heparinised tubes. Naive, central memory, regulatory and stem cell-like memory CD4+ T cells were sorted on a BD FACSAria II using a panel including CD45RO, CCR7, CD25, CD127, CD95 and CD27. A purity above 95% was achieved for all sorted populations. PBMCs were separated immediately by Lymphoprep density gradient centrifugation and were stained directly, without being cultured. To minimize batch effects, samples were stained and sorted in pairs, one healthy donor with one patient per experiment.

Paper-wide results and their limitations: At VDJ recombination sites, patients with type 1 diabetes made fewer insertions and deleted more nucleotides, a pattern implying thymic rearrangement abnormalities. Type 1 diabetes patients showed a moderate but significant shortening of TCRB CDR3 length in all four CD4+ subsets. HLA sub-analyses involved small numbers of individuals, so any influence of HLA type on TCRB rearrangement remained unresolved. Shorter templates might have been favored by PCR, but patient and control samples were amplified and corrected together, so both groups would have been affected equally by any skew. Because cDNA rather than genomic DNA was sequenced, highly expressing activated cells could have been over-represented, although no difference in activation and CD3 levels was found between groups. Naive, central memory and regulatory TCRB repertoires appeared more similar among patients than among healthy donors.

This clonotype originated in a woman younger than 45 with type 1 diabetes. The sequenced sample was central memory CD4+ T cells from blood. In this chain, TRBV28 is recombined with TRBJ2-7, and 10 junction bases match TRBD1. The base sequence is TGTGCCAGCAGGAGGACAGGGGGTTCCTACGAGCAGTACTTC. Its protein is CASRRTGGSYEQYF.